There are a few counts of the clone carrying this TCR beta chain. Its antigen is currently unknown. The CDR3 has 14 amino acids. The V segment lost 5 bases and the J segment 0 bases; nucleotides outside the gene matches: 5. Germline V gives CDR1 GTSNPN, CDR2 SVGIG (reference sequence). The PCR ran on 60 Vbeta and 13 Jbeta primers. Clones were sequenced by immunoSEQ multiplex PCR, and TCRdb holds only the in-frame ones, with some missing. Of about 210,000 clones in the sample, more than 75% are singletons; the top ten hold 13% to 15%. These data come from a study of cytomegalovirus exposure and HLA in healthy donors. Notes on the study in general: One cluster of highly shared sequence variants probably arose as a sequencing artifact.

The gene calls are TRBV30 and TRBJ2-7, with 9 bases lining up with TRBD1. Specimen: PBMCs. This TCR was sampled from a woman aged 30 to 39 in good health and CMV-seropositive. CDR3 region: CAWDRGESSYEQYF. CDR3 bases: TGTGCCTGGGACAGGGGGGAAAGCTCCTACGAGCAGTACTTC.